This T cell receptor beta chain stems from a study of shared clonotypes between healthy human individuals. Study findings and constraints: Against clonotypes common to all four donors, non-shared ones had lower generation probabilities. Estimated clonotype richness was generally higher in naive than memory subsets.

Germline V CDR1 and CDR2: SEHNR, FQNEAQ (reference sequence). The CDR3 extends over 14 amino acids. The V and J ends lost 2 bases and 3 bases respectively, with 11 bases between them. A note on this clone: What it recognizes is unknown.

Several immunoSEQ 96-well plates shared each subset's DNA, each plate a replicate. Sequenced by immunoSEQ multiplex PCR; TCRdb stores in-frame clones only, minus some. The sample has around 700,000 clones, more than 70% seen once. Sequenced material: memory CD4+ T cells sorted from blood. Sample subset: CD45RA-negative fraction. This sequence was found in a woman aged 25 to 39 in good health. The chain has TRBV7-9 and TRBJ2-7, with a weak D call TRBD2 (6 bases). The CDR3 DNA follows: TGTGCCAGCAGCTTATCCGGGGGAGTCTACGAGCAGTACTTC. This translates into CASSLSGGVYEQYF.